This TCR beta chain was recorded in a study of technical replicates of blood from several donors. Libraries were prepared by immunoSEQ multiplex PCR; TCRdb keeps only in-frame clonotypes and omits some of them. The sample holds 98,000 or so clones; about 95% are singletons and the top ten take around 0.21%. The CDR3 consists of 13 residues. Germline CDR1 LNHDA, CDR2 SQIVND (reference sequence). The V end was cut by 4 bases, the J end by 0 bases, with 6 bases between. Sequences were obtained from T cells isolated from PBMCs. The rearrangement links TRBV19 to TRBJ1-2; tentative D call: TRBD1 (6 bases). The sequence came from a human donor in good health. CDR3 in amino acids: CASSTGANYGYTF. The CDR3 DNA reads as TGTGCCAGTAGTACAGGGGCTAACTATGGCTACACCTTC.